A single sample is the source of the 25 T cell receptor beta chains below, sequenced in a study of blood T cell repertoires in COVID-19. Assay: immunoSEQ multiplex PCR; the TCRdb copy retains only in-frame clones and omits some. The sample lists some 200,000 clones, 84% occurring once. The sample consisted of peripheral blood. The receptors were sampled from a man aged 25 to 45 with active or convalescent COVID-19.

The V gene is TRBV30, the J gene TRBJ1-1; weak D call: TRBD1 (5 bases). V was cut by 1 base and J by 0 bases, with 6 bases left in between. The CDR3 has 13 amino acids. Germline assignment: CDR1 GTSNPN and CDR2 SVGIG (reference sequence). In DNA form, the CDR3 reads TGTGCCTGGAGTGCAGGGTTGAACACTGAAGCTTTCTTT. Translating gives CAWSAGLNTEAFF.

The V and J genes are TRBV5-1 and TRBJ1-2; maybe TRBD1 (5 bases). The ends were cut back, 3 bases at V and 12 bases at J, with 21 bases in the middle. Germline V gene sequence: CDR1 SGHRS, CDR2 YFSETQ. The CDR3 consists of 14 residues. The DNA of the CDR3 is TGCGCCAGCAGCTCATTGGGGACTCTGGAAGGAGACACCTTC. Its translation is CASSSLGTLEGDTF. The full variable domain, completed using reference TRBV5-1 and TRBJ1-2, is KAGVTQTPRYLIKTRGQQVTLSCSPISGHRSVSWYQQTPGQGLQFLFEYFSETQRNKGNFPGRFSGRQFSNSRSEMNVSTLELGDSALYLCASSSLGTLEGDTFGSGTRLTVV.

This clone has more than one count but fewer than ten. The chain links TRBV29-1 to TRBJ1-1; 8 bases agree with TRBD1. The CDR3 loop spans 13 amino acids. V lost 6 bases to trimming and J lost 6 bases; unmatched junction nucleotides: 9. Germline assignment: CDR1 SQVTM and CDR2 ANQGSEA. The CDR3, as DNA: TGCAGCGTCCTCAGGGGGCTGGGGGCTGAAGCTTTCTTT. It encodes CSVLRGLGAEAFF.

The CDR3 DNA follows: TGTGCCAGCAGCTATCATACTAGCGCGGAGCTGTTTTTT. This sequence encodes CASSYHTSAELFF. The chain links TRBV2 to TRBJ2-2; 7 nucleotides agree with TRBD2. J lost 10 bases, V lost 6 bases, and 8 bases had no gene match. CDR1 and CDR2 from the germline V gene are SNHLY and FYNNEI. CDR3 length: 13 residues.

The chain uses TRBV2 and TRBJ1-6, with 8 bases that match TRBD1. Germline V gene sequence: CDR1 SNHLY, CDR2 FYNNEI. V lost 5 bases to trimming and J lost 10 bases; unmatched junction nucleotides: 7. The CDR3 has 14 residues. CDR3 nucleotides: TGTGCCAGCAGTCGGGGGACAGGCGGCTCACCCCTCCACTTT. It specifies CASSRGTGGSPLHF. The full variable domain, rest sourced from reference TRBV2 and TRBJ1-6, is EPEVTQTPSHQVTQMGQEVILRCVPISNHLYFYWYRQILGQKVEFLVSFYNNEISEKSEIFDDQFSVERPDGSNFTLKIRSTKLEDSAMYFCASSRGTGGSPLHFGNGTRLTVT.

This clone occurred once. The rearrangement links TRBV29-1 to TRBJ2-1, with 13 bases lining up with TRBD2. Trimming at V came to 6 bases and at J to 5 bases, leaving 4 bases not matched to a gene. The germline gives CDR1 SQVTM, CDR2 ANQGSEA. CDR3 length: 14 residues. CDR3 DNA sequence: TGCAGCGTGAAACTAGCGGGGGGGCACAATGAGCAGTTCTTC. Translation: CSVKLAGGHNEQFF.

The chain joins TRBV10-3 to TRBJ1-3; maybe TRBD1 (5 bases). This CDR3 is 13 amino acids long. V lost 10 bases and J lost 0, with 10 bases in between. The germline V gene has CDR1 ENHRY and CDR2 SYGVKD. CDR3 in DNA: TGTGCCAGCGGAGACAGCTCTGGAAACACCATATATTTT. This codes for CASGDSSGNTIYF.

The chain combines TRBV6-5 with TRBJ2-7; D is possibly TRBD2 (5 bases). Trimming stripped 0 bases from V and 0 bases from J, with 6 bases between. The length of the CDR3 is 14 residues. Looked up from germline, CDR1 is MNHEY and CDR2 is SVGAGI. This CDR3 reads CASSYSGDSYEQYF. The DNA for the CDR3 is TGTGCCAGCAGTTACTCCGGGGACTCCTACGAGCAGTACTTC.

The chain uses TRBV5-4 and TRBJ2-7; no clear D. CDR1 and CDR2 (germline): SGHNT, YYREEE (reference sequence). The CDR3 length is 13 residues. V was clipped by 4 bases and J by 0 bases, with 8 bases between them. As DNA, the CDR3 is TGTGCCAGCAGCCCAACAGTCTCCTACGAGCAGTACTTC. This codes for CASSPTVSYEQYF.

J is TRBJ2-7 and V is TRBV6-4, with TRBD2 as a possible D gene (5 bases). Germline lookup yields CDR1 MRHNA and CDR2 SNTAGT. The CDR3 sequence is 12 residues long. Trimming pared 0 bases from V and 7 bases from J, leaving 7 bases between. The DNA of the CDR3 is TGTGCCAGCAGTGACTCGGGCGGGGAGCAGTACGTC. Its translation is CASSDSGGEQYV.

The chain couples TRBV6-1 to TRBJ2-7, with D tentatively TRBD1 (6 bases). CDR3 size: 15 residues. The germline gives CDR1 MNHNS, CDR2 SASEGT. V was trimmed by 3 bases and J by 5 bases, leaving 17 bases between them. Written as DNA, the CDR3 is TGTGCCAGCAGTGACCGGGACAAGAGGGTCCACGAGCAGTACGTC. Amino acid sequence: CASSDRDKRVHEQYV.

V usage is TRBV27 and J usage is TRBJ2-7, with 8 bases fitting TRBD1. This CDR3 is built from 15 residues. J was trimmed by 0 bases and V by 2 bases; bases with no gene match: 3. Germline V lookup: CDR1 MNHEY, CDR2 SMNVEV (reference sequence). The chain's CDR3 is CASSLKTGDSYEQYF. Written as DNA, the CDR3 is TGTGCCAGCAGTTTAAAGACAGGGGACTCCTACGAGCAGTACTTC.

The chain joins TRBV27 to TRBJ1-2; 10 nucleotides match TRBD1. Germline V lookup: CDR1 MNHEY, CDR2 SMNVEV (reference sequence). The length of the CDR3 is 15 residues. Trimming took 6 bases from V and 3 from J; bases not matched to a gene: 7. The CDR3 reads CASRPPGTGDYGYTF. The DNA of the CDR3 is TGTGCCAGCAGACCCCCCGGGACAGGGGACTATGGCTACACCTTC.

The chain recombines TRBV29-1 with TRBJ2-1; TRBD2 matches 9 bases. CDR1 SQVTM and CDR2 ANQGSEA come from the germline V gene. Trimming cost V 8 bases and J 5 bases; bases outside gene matches: 7. The CDR3 is made up of 13 amino acids. This chain's CDR3 is CSLGLAGNNEQFF. Written as DNA, the CDR3 is TGCAGCCTCGGGCTAGCGGGGAACAATGAGCAGTTCTTC.

The chain links TRBV28 to TRBJ1-1; D perhaps matches TRBD1 (6 bases). Germline CDR1 MDHEN, CDR2 SYDVKM. Trimming shortened V by 11 bases and J by 4 bases, and 26 bases separated the two germline ends. This CDR3 is built from 16 residues. The CDR3 DNA follows: TGTGCCTCCGGGAGGGACAACCGGGTTCTGGGCACTGAAGCTTTCTTT. As protein: CASGRDNRVLGTEAFF. Looking up the rest from reference TRBV28 and TRBJ1-1 gives the full variable domain: DVKVTQSSRYLVKRTGEKVFLECVQDMDHENMFWYRQDPGLGLRLIYFSYDVKMKEKGDIPEGYSVSREKKERFSLILESASTNQTSMYLCASGRDNRVLGTEAFFGQGTRLTVV.

The genes are TRBV30 and TRBJ1-1; TRBD1 aligns across 8 bases. Germline CDR1 GTSNPN, CDR2 SVGIG (reference sequence). V was clipped by 0 bases and J by 9 bases; unmatched bases: 6. CDR3 size: 13 residues. CDR3 protein: CAWSVLGQGKAFF. The CDR3, as DNA: TGTGCCTGGAGTGTACTCGGACAGGGCAAAGCTTTCTTT.

V is TRBV30 and J is TRBJ1-2, with D hard to call. Germline values: CDR1 GTSNPN, CDR2 SVGIG (reference sequence). V lost 4 bases and J 2 bases, leaving 11 bases between the germline ends. This CDR3 spans 13 amino acids. The DNA of the CDR3 is TGTGCCTGGACCCTAGGCGGAAACTATGGCTACACCTTC. This encodes CAWTLGGNYGYTF.

The chain uses TRBV7-9 and TRBJ2-7; D is possibly TRBD1 (6 bases). V was clipped by 4 bases and J by 7 bases, with 17 bases between them. CDR1 and CDR2 (germline): SEHNR, FQNEAQ (reference sequence). The CDR3 extends over 14 amino acids. The CDR3 nucleotides read TGTGCCAGCAGCTCGAGCTTGCAGGGGAGAGAGCAGTACGTC. Amino acid sequence: CASSSSLQGREQYV.

The chain carries TRBV29-1 and TRBJ1-1; perhaps TRBD1 as D (6 bases). There are 13 residues in the CDR3. V lost 6 bases and J 0 bases, leaving 11 bases between the germline ends. The germline gives CDR1 SQVTM, CDR2 ANQGSEA. CDR3 nucleotides: TGCAGCGTGAGGGGGTACTTGAACACTGAAGCTTTCTTT. Amino acids: CSVRGYLNTEAFF.

The chain links TRBV2 to TRBJ2-7, with 9 bases that match TRBD1. Trimming at V came to 5 bases and at J to 6 bases, leaving 11 bases not matched to a gene. The V gene's germline CDR1 is SNHLY and CDR2 FYNNEI. This CDR3 spans 15 amino acids. The CDR3, as DNA: TGTGCCAGCAGTAACTCACCCGGGACAGGGAGCGAGCAGTACTTC. The encoded protein is CASSNSPGTGSEQYF.

The rearrangement uses TRBV5-1 and TRBJ2-1; perhaps TRBD1 as D (5 bases). Germline CDR1 reads SGHRS; CDR2 reads YFSETQ. Deletions cut 4 bases from V and 2 bases from J, with 10 bases between. The CDR3 loop spans 14 amino acids. The CDR3 here is CASSRDSTYNEQFF. DNA for the CDR3: TGCGCCAGCAGCCGCGACAGTACCTACAATGAGCAGTTCTTC. Based on the CDR3 plus reference TRBV5-1 and TRBJ2-1, the full variable domain is KAGVTQTPRYLIKTRGQQVTLSCSPISGHRSVSWYQQTPGQGLQFLFEYFSETQRNKGNFPGRFSGRQFSNSRSEMNVSTLELGDSALYLCASSRDSTYNEQFFGPGTRLTVL.

Here the CDR3 reads CASSWRFSATNEKLFF. The CDR3 coding sequence is TGTGCCAGCAGTTGGAGGTTCAGTGCAACTAATGAAAAACTGTTTTTT. This chain connects TRBV28 to TRBJ1-4; D is unclear. V was pared by 4 bases and J by 0 bases, with 12 bases between. The CDR3 contains 16 residues. Germline CDR1 and CDR2: MDHEN and SYDVKM.

The J gene is TRBJ2-2, the V gene TRBV7-2; 12 bases fit TRBD2. This CDR3 comprises 14 residues. Trimming removed 5 bases from V and 5 bases from J; junction bases left unmatched: 0. Germline V lookup: CDR1 SGHTA, CDR2 FQGNSA. The CDR3, as DNA: TGTGCCAGCAGCACTAGCGGGGGGACCGGGGAGCTGTTTTTT. Translated: CASSTSGGTGELFF.

The chain couples TRBV28 to TRBJ2-1; D possibly corresponds to TRBD2 (6 bases). The CDR3 length is 14 residues. Germline values: CDR1 MDHEN, CDR2 SYDVKM. V was shortened by 5 bases and J by 10 bases, with 18 bases between the two germline ends. The CDR3 is CASSPVMEGREQFF. As DNA, the CDR3 is TGTGCCAGCAGTCCAGTTATGGAGGGCAGGGAGCAGTTCTTC.

The chain couples TRBV7-9 to TRBJ1-3, with D uncertain. The CDR3 contains 15 residues. The germline V and J ends were trimmed by 9 bases and 0 bases, with 15 bases remaining between them. CDR1 is SEHNR and CDR2 is FQNEAQ in the germline V gene (reference sequence). Written as DNA, the CDR3 is TGTGCCAGTATCAGCGGGTCAGCCTCTGGAAACACCATATATTTT. Translated, it gives CASISGSASGNTIYF.